The 30 T cell receptor beta chains listed next were all sequenced from one sample in a study of Ad26.COV2.S vaccination and SARS-CoV-2 variants. Profiling relied on immunoSEQ multiplex PCR, and the TCRdb table lists in-frame clones only, not all of them. The sample lists 400,000 to 450,000 clones, 80% to 95% occurring once. Treatment indicated: some 20 received Ad26.COV2.S at low or high dose, single or two shots; several received placebo; per-sample allocation not given. Repertoires come from day 63 after the first vaccine or placebo injection. Sequencing was performed on peripheral blood, taken in a trial of Ad26.COV2.S vaccine versus placebo. The receptor source for this set is a person between 18 and 59 years old who received the Ad26.COV2.S COVID-19 vaccine or a placebo.

The rearrangement links TRBV12-3 or TRBV12-4 to TRBJ2-5; 13 nucleotides line up with TRBD2. The CDR3 has 13 residues. V dropped 6 bases and J dropped 10; count of bases not matched to a gene: 5. Here the CDR3 reads CASRLAGGPGQYF. The CDR3 DNA is TGTGCCAGCAGACTAGCGGGAGGGCCAGGCCAGTACTTC.

This sequence joins TRBV6-5 and TRBJ2-5; a possible D gene is TRBD1 (5 bases). Trimming left V 10 bases short and J 5 bases short, with 23 bases between. The CDR3 is made up of 15 amino acids. CDR1 is MNHEY, CDR2 SVGAGI, per germline. The CDR3 DNA sequence: TGTGCCACCGTGGGCGTCAGGGTTTTTGTGGAGACCCAGTACTTC. Its translation is CATVGVRVFVETQYF.

The J gene is TRBJ2-3, the V gene TRBV27; 11 bases are a match to TRBD2. In germline, CDR1 is MNHEY, CDR2 SMNVEV (reference sequence). J gave up 1 base and V 5 bases, and 5 bases lay outside the gene matches. This CDR3 has 16 residues. The CDR3 DNA reads as TGTGCCAGCAGTAAACCGGGACTAGCGGGCACAGATACGCAGTATTTT. Its protein product is CASSKPGLAGTDTQYF.

The table lists this clone with a count of one. This sequence joins TRBV27 and TRBJ2-7; possibly TRBD1 for D (5 bases). The CDR3 is made up of 15 amino acids. Germline CDR1 and CDR2: MNHEY and SMNVEV (reference sequence). V was cut by 4 bases and J by 2 bases, with 15 bases left in between. CDR3 bases: TGTGCCAGCAGTTCCCCAGGGAATTTGGCCTACGAGCAGTACTTC. As protein: CASSSPGNLAYEQYF.

V gene TRBV5-6 combines with J gene TRBJ2-6, with D possibly being TRBD1 (5 bases). Looked up from germline, CDR1 is SGHDT and CDR2 is YYEEEE. This CDR3 comprises 16 residues. Trimming removed 4 bases at V and 2 bases at J, with 13 bases between. CDR3 DNA sequence: TGTGCCAGCAGCCCGGATGGGGCGGCTGGGGCCAACGTCCTGACTTTC. This translates into CASSPDGAAGANVLTF.

V usage is TRBV18 and J usage is TRBJ2-5, with D unresolved. Trimming cost V 1 base and J 1 base, with 13 bases left between them. The CDR3 runs 16 residues. The V gene's germline CDR1 is KGHSH and CDR2 LQKENI. CDR3 sequence reads: CASSPLGTGIQETQYF. CDR3 nucleotides: TGTGCCAGCTCACCACTTGGAACTGGGATCCAAGAGACCCAGTACTTC.

V usage is TRBV30 and J usage is TRBJ2-1; tentatively, D is TRBD2 (7 bases). CDR3 length: 20 amino acids. Germline values: CDR1 GTSNPN, CDR2 SVGIG (reference sequence). V lost 3 bases and J lost 5, with 32 bases in between. CDR3 amino acids: CAWRKKTRGRQRGRNNEQFF. The CDR3 region has the DNA TGTGCCTGGAGAAAAAAGACCAGGGGTAGGCAGCGGGGACGAAACAATGAGCAGTTCTTC.

The chain recombines TRBV5-5 with TRBJ1-4; 8 bases agree with TRBD1. Germline CDR1 and CDR2: SGHKS and YYEKEE (reference sequence). Trimming took 3 bases from V and 0 from J; bases not matched to a gene: 10. This CDR3 has 18 residues. The CDR3 is CASSSDSQGAATNEKLFF. DNA for the CDR3: TGTGCCAGCAGCTCGGACTCCCAGGGGGCGGCAACTAATGAAAAACTGTTTTTT.

This clone has just one count. J is TRBJ2-3 and V is TRBV6-2 or TRBV6-3; a weak D match, TRBD2 (5 bases). Germline V gene lookup returns CDR1 MNHEY and CDR2 SVGEGT. CDR3 length: 17 amino acids. Trimming left V 5 bases short and J 0 bases short, with 18 bases between. This CDR3 reads CASSNTLYPGSTDTQYF. CDR3 DNA: TGTGCCAGCAGTAACACACTCTACCCGGGGAGCACAGATACGCAGTATTTT.

DNA of the CDR3: TGTGCCAGCAGCCAAGGTCCGGGAAGGACGCAGTATTTT. It is translated as CASSQGPGRTQYF. The chain is built from TRBV14 and TRBJ2-3; D might be TRBD2 (5 bases). The CDR3 loop spans 13 amino acids. Germline CDR1 reads SGHDN; CDR2 reads FVKESK. V lost 1 base and J 9 bases, leaving 11 bases between the germline ends.

The gene calls are TRBV23-1 and TRBJ2-7; 14 bases are shared with TRBD2. TRBV23-1 is flagged as an ORF with uncertain function. J lost 3 bases, V lost 3 bases, and 13 bases had no gene match. The CDR3 totals 19 residues. CDR3 nucleotide sequence: TGCGCCAGCAGTCAGGTCCCGGGACTAGCGGGAGCAGTGGTCTACGAGCAGTACTTC. Protein product: CASSQVPGLAGAVVYEQYF.

This chain joins TRBV6-6 and TRBJ2-7; TRBD2 matches 9 bases. CDR3 size: 16 residues. V lost 6 bases to trimming and J lost 2 bases; unmatched junction nucleotides: 11. CDR1 MNHNY and CDR2 SVGAGI come from the germline V gene (reference sequence). The CDR3, as DNA: TGTGCCAGCAGCCTAATAGCGGGAGACATCCCCTACGAGCAGTACTTC. Protein product: CASSLIAGDIPYEQYF.

This sequence joins TRBV12-3 or TRBV12-4 and TRBJ2-2, with D unresolved. The CDR3 is made up of 13 amino acids. V was pared by 2 bases and J by 3 bases, with 4 bases between. The CDR3 sequence is CASSLPYTGELFF. The DNA of the CDR3 is TGTGCCAGCAGTTTACCGTACACCGGGGAGCTGTTTTTT.

The V gene is TRBV6-6, the J gene TRBJ1-4, with D maybe TRBD1 (6 bases). This CDR3 spans 14 amino acids. Trimming stripped 8 bases from V and 6 bases from J, with 16 bases between. Germline CDR1 reads MNHNY; CDR2 reads SVGAGI (reference sequence). The CDR3 DNA reads TGTGCCAGCTTCTCCGACAGGAGAGATGAAAAACTGTTTTTT. Translation: CASFSDRRDEKLFF.

The V and J genes are TRBV5-4 and TRBJ1-5; D possibly corresponds to TRBD1 (6 bases). The CDR3 consists of 14 residues. Looked up from germline, CDR1 is SGHNT and CDR2 is YYREEE (reference sequence). The V end lost 0 bases, the J end lost 2 bases, and 6 bases lay between the germline ends. The CDR3 here is CASSLAGGNQPQHF. The CDR3 DNA sequence: TGTGCCAGCAGCTTGGCAGGGGGCAATCAGCCCCAGCATTTT.

The genes are TRBV6-5 and TRBJ2-1; tentatively, D is TRBD1 (6 bases). The V end was cut by 4 bases, the J end by 7 bases, with 8 bases between. The CDR3 covers 12 residues. CDR1 and CDR2 from the germline V gene are MNHEY and SVGAGI. CDR3 loop: CASSFTGNEQFF. The CDR3 DNA sequence: TGTGCCAGCAGTTTTACAGGGAATGAGCAGTTCTTC.

The chain employs TRBV29-1 and TRBJ1-5; the match to TRBD1 covers 9 bases. The J segment lost 6 bases and the V segment lost 6 bases, leaving 6 bases of the junction unmatched. CDR1 and CDR2 (germline): SQVTM, ANQGSEA. The CDR3 is 13 residues long. The CDR3 sequence: CSVPGQGPQPQHF. The CDR3 nucleotides read TGCAGCGTCCCCGGACAGGGGCCTCAGCCCCAGCATTTT.

CDR3 protein: CASRMWDTEAFF. CDR3 DNA: TGTGCCAGCAGAATGTGGGACACTGAAGCTTTCTTT. The chain combines TRBV27 with TRBJ1-1, with D unclear. Trimming removed 6 bases from V and 3 bases from J, with 8 bases in between. Per germline, CDR1 MNHEY and CDR2 SMNVEV (reference sequence). There are 12 residues in the CDR3.

The chain couples TRBV21-1 to TRBJ1-2. TRBV21-1 is noted as a pseudogene. The CDR3 has 16 amino acids. As DNA, the CDR3 is TGTGCCAGCAGGCGGGGGGCGGCTCCACAACTATATGGCTACACCTTC. Its translation: CASRRGAAPQLYGYTF.

V and J are TRBV29-1 and TRBJ1-3, with a tentative D call TRBD1 (6 bases). CDR3 size: 12 residues. Germline assignment: CDR1 SQVTM and CDR2 ANQGSEA. Trimming removed 7 bases from V and 4 bases from J, with 11 bases in between. The CDR3: CSGQGNGNTIYF. DNA of the CDR3: TGCAGCGGGCAGGGGAACGGAAACACCATATATTTT.

The chain links TRBV5-6 to TRBJ2-6; D is unresolved. The CDR3 consists of 16 residues. The V end lost 4 bases, the J end lost 0 bases, and 11 bases lay between the germline ends. Germline CDR1 reads SGHDT; CDR2 reads YYEEEE. In DNA form, the CDR3 reads TGTGCCAGCAGCGATGGCACATTCTCTGGGGCCAACGTCCTGACTTTC. It encodes CASSDGTFSGANVLTF.

This chain connects TRBV11-3 to TRBJ1-1; 9 nucleotides line up with TRBD1. The germline V gene has CDR1 SGHNT and CDR2 YENEEA. This CDR3 contains 15 residues. The J segment lost 12 bases and the V segment lost 1 base, leaving 12 bases of the junction unmatched. This chain's CDR3 is CASSLGTHPGTGTFF. The CDR3 DNA reads as TGTGCCAGCAGCTTAGGAACACATCCCGGGACAGGGACTTTCTTT.

CDR3 sequence reads: CASSFGSVSYEQYF. For the CDR3, the DNA is TGTGCCAGCAGCTTTGGTAGCGTCTCCTACGAGCAGTACTTC. The chain uses TRBV11-2 and TRBJ2-7, with a tentative D call TRBD2 (5 bases). CDR1 is SGHAT, CDR2 FQNNGV, per germline. The V and J ends lost 3 bases and 0 bases respectively, with 9 bases between them. The CDR3 covers 14 residues.

The rearrangement links TRBV27 to TRBJ2-7; D is ambiguous. Trimming took 5 bases from V and 2 from J, leaving 13 bases between them. From germline, CDR1 is MNHEY and CDR2 SMNVEV (reference sequence). This CDR3 spans 14 amino acids. The CDR3 DNA reads TGTGCCAGCAGTCCTACGTTGAGTGCCTACGAGCAGTACTTC. This codes for CASSPTLSAYEQYF.

With regard to this clone: Additional DNA sequences in this sample encode the identical CDR3. The chain combines TRBV5-4 with TRBJ2-7; the match to TRBD2 covers 7 bases. The ends lost 4 bases at V and 1 base at J; junction bases unmatched: 2. Germline V CDR1 and CDR2: SGHNT, YYREEE (reference sequence). This CDR3 is 13 amino acids long. The CDR3 bases are TGTGCCAGCAGCCCGGGACTATCCTACGAGCAGTACTTC. Protein product: CASSPGLSYEQYF. The whole variable domain, remainder taken from reference TRBV5-4 and TRBJ2-7, is ETGVTQSPTHLIKTRGQQVTLRCSSQSGHNTVSWYQQALGQGPQFIFQYYREEENGRGNFPPRFSGLQFPNYSSELNVNALELDDSALYLCASSPGLSYEQYFGPGTRLTVT.

The chain carries TRBV6-5 and TRBJ2-7; 7 bases are a match to TRBD1. Trimming took 6 bases from V and 2 from J; bases not matched to a gene: 7. This CDR3 has 14 residues. Germline-derived CDR1 and CDR2 are MNHEY and SVGAGI. This CDR3 is CASSLTTGPYEQYF. In DNA form, the CDR3 reads TGTGCCAGCAGCCTCACGACAGGGCCCTACGAGCAGTACTTC.

The chain uses TRBV18 and TRBJ2-7, with 7 bases fitting TRBD1. Germline V gene data show CDR1 as KGHSH and CDR2 as LQKENI. The CDR3 is 15 residues long. With V trimmed by 5 bases and J by 7 bases, 14 bases remained unmatched. CDR3 nucleotide sequence: TGTGCCAGCTCATTCCCCGGGGTGACAGGGAATGAGCAGTACTTC. Its protein product is CASSFPGVTGNEQYF.

The chain links TRBV10-3 to TRBJ2-7; D unresolved. In germline, CDR1 is ENHRY, CDR2 SYGVKD. The CDR3 is 12 residues long. Trimming cost V 3 bases and J 2 bases, with 5 bases left between them. The CDR3 region has the DNA TGTGCCATCAGTGAAGTCCCCTACGAGCAGTACTTC. This encodes CAISEVPYEQYF.

This chain uses TRBV10-3 with TRBJ2-3; 9 bases map to TRBD1. Germline assignment: CDR1 ENHRY and CDR2 SYGVKD. The CDR3 runs to 15 residues. V lost 6 bases and J lost 6; bases outside the gene matches: 10. CDR3 DNA sequence: TGTGCCATCAGCCCAACAGGGGGCGCTGGGGATACGCAGTATTTT. Translation gives CAISPTGGAGDTQYF.

V is TRBV15 and J is TRBJ2-3; unclear D gene. With 6 bases removed from V and 0 bases from J, the gap between germline ends came to 16 bases. This CDR3 is 16 amino acids long. Germline loops: CDR1 LNHNV, CDR2 YYDKDF (reference sequence). CDR3 protein: CATRAVRNPSTDTQYF. The CDR3 region has the DNA TGTGCCACCAGGGCGGTACGCAATCCTAGCACAGATACGCAGTATTTT.